This entry describes one TCR beta chain. Its target is unknown. The sample belongs to a study of cytomegalovirus exposure and HLA in healthy donors. General study findings and limits: An analysis was carried out later, and it reportedly showed fewer N-insertions in an Asian-associated ancestry cluster than the roughly 700-donor mean. It was reported that the classifier diagnosed cytomegalovirus status with high specificity and sensitivity in both the original and validation cohorts. Under in vitro conditions, three CMV-associated chains were confirmed as specific for CMV antigens. Analyzed later, most CMV-associated TCR beta chains appeared HLA-restricted.

PCR employed 60 Vbeta and 13 Jbeta primers. Measured with immunoSEQ multiplex PCR; TCRdb has only the in-frame clones, and not every one. The repertoire consists of about 83,000 clones, with more than 80% occurring once and the leading ten covering over 1.5%. The germline V gene encodes CDR1 MNHNY and CDR2 SVGAGI (reference sequence). CDR3 size: 10 residues. V was clipped by 7 bases and J by 7 bases, with 4 bases between them. This sequence originates from a woman aged 25 to 39 in good health and CMV-seronegative. Sequenced: PBMCs. The chain couples TRBV6-6 to TRBJ2-2, with D uncertain. In DNA form, the CDR3 reads TGTGCCAGCAAGAGCGGGGAGCTGTTTTTT. This codes for CASKSGELFF.